A single sample gave rise to the 23 T cell receptor beta chains below, sequenced in a study of shared clonotypes between healthy human individuals. Measured with immunoSEQ multiplex PCR; TCRdb has only the in-frame clones, and not every one. The data show over a million clones, with around 98.5% seen just once and over 0.3% held by the top ten. Sequencing was performed on naive CD4+ T cells sorted from blood. Noted subset: CD45RA+ positively selected. These receptors were collected from a man aged 25 to 40 in good health.

J is TRBJ1-2 and V is TRBV7-3; no clear D. V was pared by 5 bases and J by 1 base, with 11 bases between. Germline CDR1 SGHTA, CDR2 FQGTGA. This CDR3 comprises 14 residues. As DNA, the CDR3 is TGTGCCAGCAGCAACGGTCCGGGTAACTATGGCTACACCTTC. This translates into CASSNGPGNYGYTF.

This clone was observed a single time. V is TRBV12-5 and J is TRBJ2-1, with 8 nucleotides matching TRBD1. The V gene's germline CDR1 is LGHNT and CDR2 FRNRAP. The ends lost 5 bases at V and 0 bases at J; junction bases unmatched: 6. The CDR3 covers 16 residues. In DNA, the CDR3 is TGTGCTAGTGGTCCCCAGACAGGGGACTCCTACAATGAGCAGTTCTTC. Translated, it gives CASGPQTGDSYNEQFF.

Notes on this clone: This sample also contains other DNA sequences that code for the same CDR3. J is TRBJ2-7 and V is TRBV10-1, with D possibly being TRBD1 (6 bases). The germline V gene has CDR1 WNHNN and CDR2 SYGVQD (reference sequence). V gave up 5 bases and J gave up 2 bases, with 10 bases separating them. The CDR3 runs 13 residues. The CDR3 DNA sequence: TGCGCCAGCAGTAGGGACACCGCCTACGAGCAGTACTTC. Its translation: CASSRDTAYEQYF.

The chain combines TRBV27 with TRBJ1-5; D unclear. Trimming removed 3 bases at V and 0 bases at J, with 9 bases between. The V gene's germline CDR1 is MNHEY and CDR2 SMNVEV (reference sequence). The CDR3 totals 15 residues. The DNA for the CDR3 is TGTGCCAGCAGTTTGTGGCCGACTAGCAATCAGCCCCAGCATTTT. It yields the protein CASSLWPTSNQPQHF.

The chain recombines TRBV4-3 with TRBJ2-1; tentative D call: TRBD2 (6 bases). There are 14 residues in the CDR3. CDR1 is LGHNA, CDR2 YSLEER, per germline. The ends were cut back, 0 bases at V and 6 bases at J, with 9 bases in the middle. This CDR3 reads CASSQEELANEQFF. The DNA of the CDR3 is TGCGCCAGCAGCCAAGAAGAACTAGCCAATGAGCAGTTCTTC.

V and J are TRBV5-4 and TRBJ2-7; the D is unclear. V was shortened by 4 bases and J by 5 bases, with 19 bases between the two germline ends. Germline CDR1 reads SGHNT; CDR2 reads YYREEE (reference sequence). The CDR3 extends over 15 amino acids. The CDR3: CASSRTTYPGDEQYF. The CDR3 region has the DNA TGTGCCAGCAGCCGAACAACTTACCCTGGGGACGAGCAGTACTTC. Full variable domain (rest looked up from reference TRBV5-4 and TRBJ2-7): ETGVTQSPTHLIKTRGQQVTLRCSSQSGHNTVSWYQQALGQGPQFIFQYYREEENGRGNFPPRFSGLQFPNYSSELNVNALELDDSALYLCASSRTTYPGDEQYFGPGTRLTVT.

This sequence joins TRBV11-2 and TRBJ2-6; D is undetermined. CDR1 is SGHAT, CDR2 FQNNGV, per germline. This CDR3 spans 15 amino acids. The ends were cut back, 2 bases at V and 2 bases at J, with 7 bases in the middle. The CDR3 sequence is CASSLSRPGANVLTF. In nucleotides, the CDR3 is TGTGCCAGCAGCTTATCTAGACCTGGGGCCAACGTCCTGACTTTC.

The V and J genes are TRBV18 and TRBJ1-5; TRBD1 matches at 7 bases. The V segment lost 3 bases and the J segment 5 bases; nucleotides outside the gene matches: 10. CDR3 length: 16 residues. Germline V gene data show CDR1 as KGHSH and CDR2 as LQKENI. The CDR3 is CASSPPGQASYQPQHF. The CDR3, as DNA: TGTGCCAGCTCACCCCCCGGACAGGCCAGCTATCAGCCCCAGCATTTT.

This clone was seen just once. The chain recombines TRBV9 with TRBJ2-1, with a possible D match to TRBD1 (6 bases). This CDR3 comprises 16 residues. The V and J ends lost 0 bases and 7 bases respectively, with 17 bases between them. Germline V gene sequence: CDR1 SGDLS, CDR2 YYNGEE. CDR3 DNA sequence: TGTGCCAGCAGCGTAGGTCCAGGGGTAAGGAGTAATGAGCAGTTCTTC. Residues: CASSVGPGVRSNEQFF.

The chain couples TRBV9 to TRBJ2-5; 9 bases match TRBD1. This CDR3 comprises 16 residues. From germline, CDR1 is SGDLS and CDR2 YYNGEE. V trimming: 4 bases; J trimming: 5 bases; junction bases outside the gene matches: 12. Here the CDR3 DNA reads TGTGCCAGCAGCCGAACGACAGGGGGAGTGGCCGAGACCCAGTACTTC. The encoded protein is CASSRTTGGVAETQYF.

The gene calls are TRBV5-1 and TRBJ2-2; 13 nucleotides agree with TRBD2. This CDR3 comprises 15 residues. Germline CDR1 SGHRS, CDR2 YFSETQ. Losses at the gene ends were 2 bases for V and 8 bases for J; bases not matched to a gene: 3. Here the CDR3 reads CASSFGLAGAGELFF. In DNA form, the CDR3 reads TGCGCCAGCAGCTTTGGACTAGCGGGAGCTGGGGAGCTGTTTTTT.

The genes are TRBV28 and TRBJ2-3; D remains unclear. V was pared by 5 bases and J by 4 bases, with 10 bases between. The CDR3 consists of 13 residues. Germline-derived CDR1 and CDR2 are MDHEN and SYDVKM. The CDR3 here is CASSQGGADTQYF. As DNA, the CDR3 is TGTGCCAGCAGTCAAGGTGGTGCAGATACGCAGTATTTT.

The chain couples TRBV18 to TRBJ2-1, with 10 nucleotides matching TRBD2. V was pared by 5 bases and J by 7 bases, with 14 bases of the junction left unmatched. Germline V gives CDR1 KGHSH, CDR2 LQKENI. The CDR3 loop spans 17 amino acids. The CDR3 nucleotides read TGTGCCAGCTCAACCCGGCTAGCGGGAGTGTTAGGAAATGAGCAGTTCTTC. This gives the protein CASSTRLAGVLGNEQFF.

The chain combines TRBV11-2 with TRBJ1-5; D possibly corresponds to TRBD1 (5 bases). The V end was cut by 2 bases, the J end by 5 bases, with 13 bases between. CDR3 size: 15 residues. Germline CDR1 is SGHAT and CDR2 is FQNNGV. This chain's CDR3 is CASSLTDSQYQPQHF. The CDR3 DNA reads TGTGCCAGCAGCTTAACCGACAGTCAATATCAGCCCCAGCATTTT.

This chain links TRBV10-3 with TRBJ1-1; D may be TRBD1 (6 bases). Germline CDR1 ENHRY, CDR2 SYGVKD. The CDR3 covers 12 residues. V was clipped by 10 bases and J by 3 bases, with 12 bases between them. The CDR3 sequence: CASGQHYTEAFF. CDR3 DNA: TGTGCCAGCGGACAGCACTACACTGAAGCTTTCTTT.

Only one count was recorded for this clone. The rearrangement links TRBV28 to TRBJ1-6; 9 bases are shared with TRBD1. The CDR3 totals 15 residues. Germline CDR1 is MDHEN and CDR2 is SYDVKM. The V segment lost 7 bases and the J segment 6 bases; nucleotides outside the gene matches: 7. The CDR3 here is CASTFVGQGNSPLHF. CDR3 DNA sequence: TGTGCCAGCACCTTCGTGGGACAGGGTAATTCACCCCTCCACTTT.

This clone was counted a single time. In DNA form, the CDR3 reads TGTGCCTGGGACCGAGGGTTAGGGACTGAAGCTTTCTTT. Its protein is CAWDRGLGTEAFF. J is TRBJ1-1 and V is TRBV30; no definite D call. With 5 bases removed from V and 5 bases from J, the gap between germline ends came to 15 bases. CDR3 length: 13 amino acids. Per germline, CDR1 GTSNPN and CDR2 SVGIG (reference sequence).

The chain is built from TRBV11-2 and TRBJ2-7, with 12 bases fitting TRBD2. The CDR3 is made up of 16 amino acids. V shed 5 bases, J shed 0 bases, and the junction held 5 bases outside the gene matches. Germline CDR1 is SGHAT and CDR2 is FQNNGV. CDR3 nucleotides: TGTGCCAGCAGCCCAGGACTAGCGGGATTCTCCTACGAGCAGTACTTC. It yields the protein CASSPGLAGFSYEQYF.

In this sample, this clone turned up once. The chain combines TRBV7-7 with TRBJ2-2, with D uncertain. Germline-derived CDR1 and CDR2 are SSHAT and FNYEAQ (reference sequence). With 5 bases removed from V and 1 base from J, the gap between germline ends came to 8 bases. This CDR3 contains 14 residues. CDR3 coding DNA: TGTGCCAGCAGCCAAGACGGGAACACCGGGGAGCTGTTTTTT. Residues: CASSQDGNTGELFF.

The V gene is TRBV28, the J gene TRBJ2-7; no reliable D call. CDR3 length: 15 amino acids. The germline gives CDR1 MDHEN, CDR2 SYDVKM. V gave up 6 bases and J gave up 2 bases, with 17 bases separating them. The CDR3 loop is CASSTPKDGAYEQYF. The CDR3 nucleotides are TGTGCCAGCAGCACCCCTAAGGACGGAGCCTACGAGCAGTACTTC.

The chain has TRBV20-1 and TRBJ2-3; D unclear. V lost 5 bases and J 5 bases, leaving 8 bases between the germline ends. The CDR3 is 11 amino acids. Germline V gene data show CDR1 as DFQATT and CDR2 as SNEGSKA (reference sequence). For the CDR3, the DNA is TGCAGTGCTGGAGTCGGAGATACGCAGTATTTT. Translating it yields CSAGVGDTQYF.

About this clone itself: Other nucleotide sequences in the sample specify the same CDR3. The rearrangement uses TRBV28 and TRBJ1-5; no firm D call. V gave up 2 bases and J gave up 6 bases, with 5 bases separating them. This CDR3 is built from 12 residues. In germline, CDR1 is MDHEN, CDR2 SYDVKM. The CDR3 DNA reads TGTGCCAGCAGTTTACCAGGTCAGCCCCAGCATTTT. The encoded protein is CASSLPGQPQHF.

This chain's CDR3 is CASRWSTGNEKLFF. The CDR3 DNA reads TGTGCCAGCAGATGGTCTACAGGAAATGAAAAACTGTTTTTT. The rearrangement uses TRBV6-1 and TRBJ1-4, with D possibly being TRBD1 (5 bases). This CDR3 region has 14 residues. V lost 6 bases, J lost 5 bases, and 13 bases lay in between. Germline CDR1 is MNHNS and CDR2 is SASEGT.